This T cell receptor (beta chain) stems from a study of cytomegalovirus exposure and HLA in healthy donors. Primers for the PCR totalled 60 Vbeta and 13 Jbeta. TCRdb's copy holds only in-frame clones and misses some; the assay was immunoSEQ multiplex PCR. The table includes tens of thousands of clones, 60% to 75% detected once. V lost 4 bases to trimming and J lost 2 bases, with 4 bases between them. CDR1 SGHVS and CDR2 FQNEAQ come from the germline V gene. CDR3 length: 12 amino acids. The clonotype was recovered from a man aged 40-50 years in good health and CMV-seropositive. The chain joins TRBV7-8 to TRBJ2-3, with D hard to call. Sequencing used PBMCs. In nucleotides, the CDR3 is TGTGCCAGCAGCTCTTACACAGATACGCAGTATTTT. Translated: CASSSYTDTQYF.